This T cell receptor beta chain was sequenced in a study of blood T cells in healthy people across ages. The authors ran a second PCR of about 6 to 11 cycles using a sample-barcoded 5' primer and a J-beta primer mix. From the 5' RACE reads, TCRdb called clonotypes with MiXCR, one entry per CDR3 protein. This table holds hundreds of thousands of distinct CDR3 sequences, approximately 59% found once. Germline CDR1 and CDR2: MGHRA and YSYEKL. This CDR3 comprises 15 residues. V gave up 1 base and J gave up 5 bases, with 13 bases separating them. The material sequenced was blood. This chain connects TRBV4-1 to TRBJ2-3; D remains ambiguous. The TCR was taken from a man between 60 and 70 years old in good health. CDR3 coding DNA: TGCGCCAGCAGCCAAGGACCGATAGCCCTAGATACGCAGTATTTT. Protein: CASSQGPIALDTQYF.